This T cell receptor beta chain was profiled in a study of OX40 agonist ivuxolimab in advanced cancers. Study overall: It was ivuxolimab, an agonistic anti-OX40 (CD134) antibody, that patients were treated with. A partial response was reached by three patients: one with hepatocellular carcinoma and two with cutaneous melanoma. General observations from the study: Undetermined was the antigen specificity of the expanded peripheral T cells.

Remarks on this clone: Its antigen is unknown.

Between the trimmed V and J ends, which lost 2 bases and 1 base, there was a span of 11 bases. The CDR3 spans 15 residues. CDR1 is SGHTA, CDR2 FQGNSA, per germline. The protocol was immunoSEQ multiplex PCR, while the TCRdb copy is restricted to in-frame clones and leaves out a portion. The table has tens of thousands of clones, 81% seen once; the top ten hold 4.6%. This material consisted of CD4+ or CD8+ T cells sorted from blood, taken in a trial of the OX40 agonist ivuxolimab. This chain uses TRBV7-2 with TRBJ1-1; no reliable D call. This TCR derives from an adult with an advanced solid tumor such as melanoma, head and neck, liver or kidney cancer. The CDR3 coding sequence is TGTGCCAGCAGCTTAATGCTAGGAGAGAACACTGAAGCTTTCTTT. Translating gives CASSLMLGENTEAFF.